This T cell receptor beta chain is from a study of blood T cells in healthy people across ages. Per the germline V gene, CDR1 is KGHDR and CDR2 is SFDVKD. CDR3 length: 13 amino acids. A sample-barcoded 5' primer and a J-beta primer mix were used in a second PCR of about 6 to 12 cycles. TCRdb re-called the 5' RACE reads through MiXCR, storing one row per CDR3 protein. The table lists roughly 1,500,000 distinct CDR3 sequences, 42% of them singletons. The sequenced sample was blood. V and J are TRBV24-1 and TRBJ2-1; no clear D gene. The J call may be mistaken, given a closer DNA end match to TRBJ2-7. This receptor was taken from a woman between 18 and 29 years old in good health. CDR3 bases: TGTGCCACCAGTGATTCCCGCTACAATGAGCAGTACTTC. Its protein is CATSDSRYNEQYF.